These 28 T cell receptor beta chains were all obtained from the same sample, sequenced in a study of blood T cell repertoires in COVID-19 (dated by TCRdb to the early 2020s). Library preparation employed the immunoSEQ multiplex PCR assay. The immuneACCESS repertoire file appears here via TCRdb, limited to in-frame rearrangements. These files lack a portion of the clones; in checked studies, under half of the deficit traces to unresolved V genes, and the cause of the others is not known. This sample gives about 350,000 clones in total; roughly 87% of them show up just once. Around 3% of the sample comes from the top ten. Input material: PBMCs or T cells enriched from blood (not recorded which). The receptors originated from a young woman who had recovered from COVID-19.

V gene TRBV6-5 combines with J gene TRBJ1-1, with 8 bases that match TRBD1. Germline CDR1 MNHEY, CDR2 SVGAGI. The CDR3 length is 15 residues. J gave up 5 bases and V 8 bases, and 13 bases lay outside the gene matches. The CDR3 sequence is CASDPGRGQGTEAFF. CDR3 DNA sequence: TGTGCCAGCGACCCGGGCAGGGGGCAGGGAACTGAAGCTTTCTTT.

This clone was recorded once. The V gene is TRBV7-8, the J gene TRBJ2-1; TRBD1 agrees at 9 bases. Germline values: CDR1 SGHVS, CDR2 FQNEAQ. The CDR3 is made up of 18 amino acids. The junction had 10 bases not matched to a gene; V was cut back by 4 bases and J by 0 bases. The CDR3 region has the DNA TGTGCCAGCAGCTCCGGGACAGGGATCCCGAACTCCTACAATGAGCAGTTCTTC. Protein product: CASSSGTGIPNSYNEQFF.

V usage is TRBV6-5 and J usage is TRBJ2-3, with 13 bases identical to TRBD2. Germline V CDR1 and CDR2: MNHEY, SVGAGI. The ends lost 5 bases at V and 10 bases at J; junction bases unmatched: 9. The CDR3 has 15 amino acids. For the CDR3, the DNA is TGTGCCAGCAGTCACGGACTAGCGGGAGTGGATTCGCAGTATTTT. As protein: CASSHGLAGVDSQYF.

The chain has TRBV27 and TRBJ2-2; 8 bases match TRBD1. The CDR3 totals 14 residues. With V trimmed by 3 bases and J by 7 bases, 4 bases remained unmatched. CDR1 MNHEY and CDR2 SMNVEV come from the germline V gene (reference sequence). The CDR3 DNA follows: TGTGCCAGCAGTTTGACAGGGGTCGGCGGGGAGCTGTTTTTT. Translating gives CASSLTGVGGELFF.

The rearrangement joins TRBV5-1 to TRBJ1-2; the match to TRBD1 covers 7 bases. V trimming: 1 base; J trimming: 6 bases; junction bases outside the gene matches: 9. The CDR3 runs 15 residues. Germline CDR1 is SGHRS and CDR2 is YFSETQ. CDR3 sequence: CASSLSDRVLNGYTF. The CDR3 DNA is TGCGCCAGCAGCTTGTCCGACAGGGTTTTGAATGGCTACACCTTC.

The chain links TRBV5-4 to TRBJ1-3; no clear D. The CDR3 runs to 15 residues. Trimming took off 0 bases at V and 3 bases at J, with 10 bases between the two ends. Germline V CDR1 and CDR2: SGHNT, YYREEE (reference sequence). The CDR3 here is CASSLGVLDGNTIYF. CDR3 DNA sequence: TGTGCCAGCAGCTTGGGAGTACTAGATGGAAACACCATATATTTT.

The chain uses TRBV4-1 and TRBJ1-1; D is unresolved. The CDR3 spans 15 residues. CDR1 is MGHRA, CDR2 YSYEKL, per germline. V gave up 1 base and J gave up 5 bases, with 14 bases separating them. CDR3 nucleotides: TGCGCCAGCAGCCAAGCCGAGTTCGGAGGGACTGAAGCTTTCTTT. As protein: CASSQAEFGGTEAFF.

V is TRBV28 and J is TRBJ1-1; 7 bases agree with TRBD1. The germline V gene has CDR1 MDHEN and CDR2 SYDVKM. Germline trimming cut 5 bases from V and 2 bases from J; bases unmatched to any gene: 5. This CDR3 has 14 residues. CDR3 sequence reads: CASSKRQGNTEAFF. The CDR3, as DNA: TGTGCCAGCAGTAAGAGACAGGGCAACACTGAAGCTTTCTTT.

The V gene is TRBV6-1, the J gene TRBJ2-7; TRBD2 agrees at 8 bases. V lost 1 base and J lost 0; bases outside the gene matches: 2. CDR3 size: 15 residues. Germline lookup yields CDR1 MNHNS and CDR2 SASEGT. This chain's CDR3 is CASSEESGSSYEQYF. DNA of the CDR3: TGTGCCAGCAGTGAAGAGAGCGGGAGCTCCTACGAGCAGTACTTC.

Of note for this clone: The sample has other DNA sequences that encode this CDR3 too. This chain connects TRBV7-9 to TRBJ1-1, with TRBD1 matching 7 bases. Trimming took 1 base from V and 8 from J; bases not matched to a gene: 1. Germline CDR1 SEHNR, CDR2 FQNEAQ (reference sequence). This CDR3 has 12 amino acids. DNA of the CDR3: TGTGCCAGCAGCTTAGGACAGGGCGAAGCTTTCTTT. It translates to CASSLGQGEAFF. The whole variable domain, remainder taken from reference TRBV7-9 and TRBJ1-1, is DTGVSQNPRHKITKRGQNVTFRCDPISEHNRLYWYRQTLGQGPEFLTYFQNEAQLEKSRLLSDRFSAERPKGSFSTLEIQRTEQGDSAMYLCASSLGQGEAFFGQGTRLTVV.

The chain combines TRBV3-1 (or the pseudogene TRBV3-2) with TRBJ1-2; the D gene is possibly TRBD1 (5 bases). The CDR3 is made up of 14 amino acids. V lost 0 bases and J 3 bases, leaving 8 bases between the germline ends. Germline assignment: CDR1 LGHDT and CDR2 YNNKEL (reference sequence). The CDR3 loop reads CASSQDGADYGYTF. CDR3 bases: TGTGCCAGCAGCCAAGATGGGGCGGACTATGGCTACACCTTC.

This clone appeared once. CDR3 bases: TGTGCCAGTAGCACAGGGGATAGCAATTCACCCCTCCACTTT. This sequence encodes CASSTGDSNSPLHF. This chain joins TRBV19 and TRBJ1-6; 7 bases agree with TRBD1. CDR1 LNHDA and CDR2 SQIVND come from the germline V gene (reference sequence). V was clipped by 6 bases and J by 7 bases; unmatched bases: 6. There are 14 residues in the CDR3. The full variable domain, in which reference TRBV19 and TRBJ1-6 provide the parts outside the CDR3, is DGGITQSPKYLFRKEGQNVTLSCEQNLNHDAMYWYRQDPGQGLRLIYYSQIVNDFQKGDIAEGYSVSREKKESFPLTVTSAQKNPTAFYLCASSTGDSNSPLHFGNGTRLTVT.

CDR3 sequence reads: CASSVTGTGRLGYGYTF. CDR3 DNA sequence: TGTGCCAGCAGCGTAACCGGGACAGGAAGGCTTGGCTATGGCTACACCTTC. The gene calls are TRBV7-2 and TRBJ1-2, with 8 bases aligning to TRBD1. The length of the CDR3 is 17 residues. V lost 5 bases and J lost 4; bases outside the gene matches: 15. CDR1 and CDR2 from the germline V gene are SGHTA and FQGNSA.

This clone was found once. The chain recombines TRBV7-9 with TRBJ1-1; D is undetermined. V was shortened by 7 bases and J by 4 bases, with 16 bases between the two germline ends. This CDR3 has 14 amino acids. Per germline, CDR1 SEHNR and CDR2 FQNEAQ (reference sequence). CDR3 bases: TGTGCCAGCAACCCCCCGTCGGGGAGCACTGAAGCTTTCTTT. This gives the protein CASNPPSGSTEAFF.

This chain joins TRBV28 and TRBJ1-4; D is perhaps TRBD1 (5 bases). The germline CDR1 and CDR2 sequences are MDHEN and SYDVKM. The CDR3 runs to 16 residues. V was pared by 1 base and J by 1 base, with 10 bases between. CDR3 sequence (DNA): TGTGCCAGCAGTTTATTGCAGGGCCAAACTAATGAAAAACTGTTTTTT. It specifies CASSLLQGQTNEKLFF.

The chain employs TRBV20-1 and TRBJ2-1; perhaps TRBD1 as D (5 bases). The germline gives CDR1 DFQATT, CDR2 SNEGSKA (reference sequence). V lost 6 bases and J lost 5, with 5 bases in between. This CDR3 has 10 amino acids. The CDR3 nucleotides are TGCAGTGCGGACAACAATGAGCAGTTCTTC. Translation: CSADNNEQFF.

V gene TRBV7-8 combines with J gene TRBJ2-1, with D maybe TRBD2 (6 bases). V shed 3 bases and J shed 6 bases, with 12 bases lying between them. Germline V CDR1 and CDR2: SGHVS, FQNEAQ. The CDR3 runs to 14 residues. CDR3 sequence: CASSFGGEVNEQFF. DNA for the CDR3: TGTGCCAGCAGCTTCGGGGGAGAAGTCAATGAGCAGTTCTTC.

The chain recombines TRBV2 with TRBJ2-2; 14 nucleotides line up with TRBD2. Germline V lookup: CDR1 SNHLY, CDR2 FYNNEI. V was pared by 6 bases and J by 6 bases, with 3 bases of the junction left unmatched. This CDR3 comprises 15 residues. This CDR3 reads CASRGLAGVPGELFF. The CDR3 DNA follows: TGTGCCAGCAGGGGACTAGCGGGAGTCCCCGGGGAGCTGTTTTTT.

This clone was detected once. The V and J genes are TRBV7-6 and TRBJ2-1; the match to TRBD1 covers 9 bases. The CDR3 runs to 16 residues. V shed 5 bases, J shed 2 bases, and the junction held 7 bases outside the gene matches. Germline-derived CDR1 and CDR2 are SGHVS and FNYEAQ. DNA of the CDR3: TGTGCCAGCAGCACCCGGGACAGGGCAGCCTACAATGAGCAGTTCTTC. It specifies CASSTRDRAAYNEQFF. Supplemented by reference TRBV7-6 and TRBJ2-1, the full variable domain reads GAGVSQSPRYKVTKRGQDVALRCDPISGHVSLYWYRQALGQGPEFLTYFNYEAQQDKSGLPNDRFSAERPEGSISTLTIQRTEQRDSAMYRCASSTRDRAAYNEQFFGPGTRLTVL.

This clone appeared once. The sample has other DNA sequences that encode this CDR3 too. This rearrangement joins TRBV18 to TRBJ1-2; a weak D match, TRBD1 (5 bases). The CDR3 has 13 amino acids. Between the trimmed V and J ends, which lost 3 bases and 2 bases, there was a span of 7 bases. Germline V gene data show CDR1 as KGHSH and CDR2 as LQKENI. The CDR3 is CASSPGGNYGYTF. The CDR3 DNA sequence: TGTGCCAGCTCACCGGGGGGAAACTATGGCTACACCTTC.

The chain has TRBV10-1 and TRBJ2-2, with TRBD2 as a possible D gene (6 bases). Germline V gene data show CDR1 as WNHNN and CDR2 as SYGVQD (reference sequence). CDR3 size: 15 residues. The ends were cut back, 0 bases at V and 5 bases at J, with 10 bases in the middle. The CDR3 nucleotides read TGCGCCAGCAGTGAGTCGAGCCGGGAGACCGGGGAGCTGTTTTTT. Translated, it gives CASSESSRETGELFF.

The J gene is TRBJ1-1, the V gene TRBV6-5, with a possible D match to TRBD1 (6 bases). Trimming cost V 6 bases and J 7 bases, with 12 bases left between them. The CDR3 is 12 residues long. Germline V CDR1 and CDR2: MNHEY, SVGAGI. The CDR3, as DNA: TGTGCCAGCAGCCCGGGACATATTGAAGCTTTCTTT. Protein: CASSPGHIEAFF.

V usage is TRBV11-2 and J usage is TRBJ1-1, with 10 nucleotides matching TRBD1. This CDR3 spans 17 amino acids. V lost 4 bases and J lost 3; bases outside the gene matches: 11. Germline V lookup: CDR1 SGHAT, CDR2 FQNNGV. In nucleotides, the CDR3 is TGTGCCAGCAGCTGGACGACAGGGGGCGCCTGGTACACTGAAGCTTTCTTT. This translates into CASSWTTGGAWYTEAFF.

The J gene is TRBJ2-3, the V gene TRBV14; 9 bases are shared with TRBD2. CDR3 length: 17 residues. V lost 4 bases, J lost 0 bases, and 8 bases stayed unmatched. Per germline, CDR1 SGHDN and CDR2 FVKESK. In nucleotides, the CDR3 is TGTGCCAGCAGCCTCCGTCTACTAGCGGGTAGCACAGATACGCAGTATTTT. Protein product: CASSLRLLAGSTDTQYF.

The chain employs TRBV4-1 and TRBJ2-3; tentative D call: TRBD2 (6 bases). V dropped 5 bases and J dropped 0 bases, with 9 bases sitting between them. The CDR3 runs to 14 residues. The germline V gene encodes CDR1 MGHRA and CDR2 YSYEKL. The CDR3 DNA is TGCGCCAGCAGCTCCGGACTAAGCACAGATACGCAGTATTTT. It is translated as CASSSGLSTDTQYF.

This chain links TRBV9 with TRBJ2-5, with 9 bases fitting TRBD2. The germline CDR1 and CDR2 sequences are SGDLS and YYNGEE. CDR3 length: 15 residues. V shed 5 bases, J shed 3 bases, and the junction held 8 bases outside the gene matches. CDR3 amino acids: CASSMGQRGEETQYF. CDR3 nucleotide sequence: TGTGCCAGCAGTATGGGACAGCGGGGGGAAGAGACCCAGTACTTC.

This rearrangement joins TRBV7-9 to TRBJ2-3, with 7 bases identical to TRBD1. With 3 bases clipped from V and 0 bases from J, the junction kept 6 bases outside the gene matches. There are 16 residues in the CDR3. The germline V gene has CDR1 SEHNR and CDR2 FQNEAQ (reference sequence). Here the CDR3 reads CASSFGTATSTDTQYF. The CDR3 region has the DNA TGTGCCAGCAGCTTCGGGACAGCTACTAGCACAGATACGCAGTATTTT.

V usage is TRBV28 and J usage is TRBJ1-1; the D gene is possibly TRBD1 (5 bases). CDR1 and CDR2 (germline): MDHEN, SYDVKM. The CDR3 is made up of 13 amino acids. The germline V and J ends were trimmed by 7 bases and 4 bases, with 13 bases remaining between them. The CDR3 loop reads CASTLGRGTEAFF. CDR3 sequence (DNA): TGTGCCAGCACCTTGGGGAGGGGCACTGAAGCTTTCTTT.